This T cell receptor (beta chain) was captured in a study of blood T cell repertoires in COVID-19. Germline trimming cut 3 bases from V and 6 bases from J; bases unmatched to any gene: 5. Germline CDR1 and CDR2: SGHRS and YFSETQ. The CDR3 has 14 amino acids. This clone has only a few counts. Assay: immunoSEQ multiplex PCR; the TCRdb copy retains only in-frame clones and omits some. The sample has over 200,000 clones; around 90% are singletons. The chain carries TRBV5-1 and TRBJ1-2; TRBD1 matches at 10 bases. The specimen sequenced was peripheral blood. This clonotype originated in a man in his fifties or sixties who had recovered from COVID-19. CDR3 sequence: CASSSGTGADGYTF. CDR3 nucleotides: TGCGCCAGCAGCTCCGGGACAGGGGCCGATGGCTACACCTTC. The complete variable domain, with remaining parts taken from reference TRBV5-1 and TRBJ1-2, reads KAGVTQTPRYLIKTRGQQVTLSCSPISGHRSVSWYQQTPGQGLQFLFEYFSETQRNKGNFPGRFSGRQFSNSRSEMNVSTLELGDSALYLCASSSGTGADGYTFGSGTRLTVV.